The source of this TCR beta chain is a study of control samples from healthy donors and cancer patients. CDR3 length: 14 residues. V was clipped by 6 bases and J by 3 bases; unmatched bases: 4. Germline V CDR1 and CDR2: ENHRY, SYGVKD. This table comes from immunoSEQ multiplex PCR, and its TCRdb copy is limited to in-frame clones, with some not included. The sample shows around 92,000 clones, roughly four fifths of them seen only once. Source material: blood. This chain connects TRBV10-3 to TRBJ1-2; 10 nucleotides match TRBD1. This sequence was found in a man between 60 and 70 years old in good health. CDR3 loop: CAIRTTGGDYGYTF. The CDR3 DNA reads TGTGCCATCAGGACGACAGGGGGCGACTATGGCTACACCTTC.